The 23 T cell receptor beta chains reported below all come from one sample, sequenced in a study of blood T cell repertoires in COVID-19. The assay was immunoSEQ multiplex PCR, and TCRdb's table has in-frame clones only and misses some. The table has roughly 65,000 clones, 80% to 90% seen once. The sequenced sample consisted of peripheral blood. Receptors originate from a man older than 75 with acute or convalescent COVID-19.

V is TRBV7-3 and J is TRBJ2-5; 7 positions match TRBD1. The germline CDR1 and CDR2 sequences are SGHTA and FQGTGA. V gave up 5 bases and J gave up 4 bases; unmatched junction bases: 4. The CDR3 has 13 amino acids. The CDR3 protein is CASSKDRRETQYF. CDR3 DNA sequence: TGTGCCAGCAGCAAGGACAGGCGAGAGACCCAGTACTTC.

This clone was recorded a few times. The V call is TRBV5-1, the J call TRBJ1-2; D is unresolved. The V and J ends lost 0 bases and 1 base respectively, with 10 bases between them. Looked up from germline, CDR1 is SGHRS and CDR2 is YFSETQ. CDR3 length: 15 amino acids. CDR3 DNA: TGCGCCAGCAGCTTGGGTCCCAGGAATAACTATGGCTACACCTTC. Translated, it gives CASSLGPRNNYGYTF. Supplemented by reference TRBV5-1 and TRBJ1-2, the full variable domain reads KAGVTQTPRYLIKTRGQQVTLSCSPISGHRSVSWYQQTPGQGLQFLFEYFSETQRNKGNFPGRFSGRQFSNSRSEMNVSTLELGDSALYLCASSLGPRNNYGYTFGSGTRLTVV.

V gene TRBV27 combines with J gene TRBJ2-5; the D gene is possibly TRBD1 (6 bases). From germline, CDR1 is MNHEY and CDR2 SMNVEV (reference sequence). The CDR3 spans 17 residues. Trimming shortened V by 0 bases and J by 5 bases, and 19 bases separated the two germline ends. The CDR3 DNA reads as TGTGCCAGCAGTTTATCTGGCAGGGGCGTTACGGGGGAGACCCAGTACTTC. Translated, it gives CASSLSGRGVTGETQYF.

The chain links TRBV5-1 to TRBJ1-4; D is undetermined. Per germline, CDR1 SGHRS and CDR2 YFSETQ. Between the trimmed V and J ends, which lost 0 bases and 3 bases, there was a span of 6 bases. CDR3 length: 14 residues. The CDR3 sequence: CASSLVNSNEKLFF. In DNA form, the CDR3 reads TGCGCCAGCAGCTTGGTCAATTCTAATGAAAAACTGTTTTTT.

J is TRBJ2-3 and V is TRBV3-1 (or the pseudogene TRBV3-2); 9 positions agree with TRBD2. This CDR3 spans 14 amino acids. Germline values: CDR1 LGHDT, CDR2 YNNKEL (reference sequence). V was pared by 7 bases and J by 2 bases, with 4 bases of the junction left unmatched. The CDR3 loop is CASTSSGNTDTQYF. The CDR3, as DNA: TGTGCCAGCACCTCTAGCGGGAACACAGATACGCAGTATTTT.

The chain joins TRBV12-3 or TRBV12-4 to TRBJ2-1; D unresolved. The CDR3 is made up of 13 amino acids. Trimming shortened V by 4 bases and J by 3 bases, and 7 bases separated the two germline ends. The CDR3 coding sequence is TGTGCCAGCAGTTGGTCCTACTACAATGAGCAGTTCTTC. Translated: CASSWSYYNEQFF.

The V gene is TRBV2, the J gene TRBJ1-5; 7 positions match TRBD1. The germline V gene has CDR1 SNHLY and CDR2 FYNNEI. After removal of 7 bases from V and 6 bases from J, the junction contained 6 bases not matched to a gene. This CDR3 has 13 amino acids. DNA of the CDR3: TGTGCCAGCACCGAGCAGGGGGGTCAGCCCCAGCATTTT. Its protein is CASTEQGGQPQHF.

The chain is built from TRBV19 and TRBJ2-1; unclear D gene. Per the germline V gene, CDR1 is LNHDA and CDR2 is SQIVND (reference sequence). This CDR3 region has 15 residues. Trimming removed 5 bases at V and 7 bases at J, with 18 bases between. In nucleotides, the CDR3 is TGTGCCAGTAGTCCCCCAGCGACTCAGCGAAATGAGCAGTTCTTC. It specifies CASSPPATQRNEQFF.

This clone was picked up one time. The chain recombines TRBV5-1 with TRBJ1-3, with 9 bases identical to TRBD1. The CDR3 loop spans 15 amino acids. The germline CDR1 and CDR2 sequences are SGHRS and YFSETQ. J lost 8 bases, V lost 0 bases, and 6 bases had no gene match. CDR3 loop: CASSLGDRAMDTIYF. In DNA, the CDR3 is TGCGCCAGCAGCTTGGGGGACAGGGCGATGGACACCATATATTTT.

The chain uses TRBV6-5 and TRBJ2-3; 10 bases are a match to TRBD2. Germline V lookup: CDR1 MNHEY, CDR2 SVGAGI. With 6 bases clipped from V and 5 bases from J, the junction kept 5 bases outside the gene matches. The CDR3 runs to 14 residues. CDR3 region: CASRSGGAIDTQYF. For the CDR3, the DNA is TGTGCCAGCAGGAGCGGGGGGGCGATAGATACGCAGTATTTT.

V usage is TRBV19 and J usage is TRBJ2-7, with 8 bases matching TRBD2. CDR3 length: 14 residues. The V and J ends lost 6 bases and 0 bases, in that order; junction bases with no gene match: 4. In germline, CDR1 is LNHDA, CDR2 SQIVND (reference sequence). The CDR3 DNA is TGTGCCAGTAGATTTAGCGGGGCCTCCTACGAGCAGTACTTC. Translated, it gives CASRFSGASYEQYF.

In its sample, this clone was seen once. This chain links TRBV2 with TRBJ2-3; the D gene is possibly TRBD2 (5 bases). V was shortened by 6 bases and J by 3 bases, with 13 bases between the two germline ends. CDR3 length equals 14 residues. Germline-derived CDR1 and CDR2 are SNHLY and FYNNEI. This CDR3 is CASSQAEGTDTQYF. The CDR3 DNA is TGTGCCAGCAGCCAGGCCGAGGGTACAGATACGCAGTATTTT. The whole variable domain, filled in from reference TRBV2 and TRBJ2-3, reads EPEVTQTPSHQVTQMGQEVILRCVPISNHLYFYWYRQILGQKVEFLVSFYNNEISEKSEIFDDQFSVERPDGSNFTLKIRSTKLEDSAMYFCASSQAEGTDTQYFGPGTRLTVL.

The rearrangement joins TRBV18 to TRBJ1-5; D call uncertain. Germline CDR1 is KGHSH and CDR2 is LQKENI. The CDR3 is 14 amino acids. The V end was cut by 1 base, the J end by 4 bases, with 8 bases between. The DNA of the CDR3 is TGTGCCAGCTCACCACTGGGCCAGAATCAGCCCCAGCATTTT. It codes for CASSPLGQNQPQHF. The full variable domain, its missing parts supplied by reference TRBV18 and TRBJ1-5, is NAGVMQNPRHLVRRRGQEARLRCSPMKGHSHVYWYRQLPEEGLKFMVYLQKENIIDESGMPKERFSAEFPKEGPSILRIQQVVRGDSAAYFCASSPLGQNQPQHFGDGTRLSIL.

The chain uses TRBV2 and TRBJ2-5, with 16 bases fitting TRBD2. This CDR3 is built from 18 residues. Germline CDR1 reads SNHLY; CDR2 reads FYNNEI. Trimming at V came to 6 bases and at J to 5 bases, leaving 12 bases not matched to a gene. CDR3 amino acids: CASSPGTSGRGGGETQYF. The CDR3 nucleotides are TGTGCCAGCAGCCCTGGGACTAGCGGGAGGGGAGGAGGGGAGACCCAGTACTTC.

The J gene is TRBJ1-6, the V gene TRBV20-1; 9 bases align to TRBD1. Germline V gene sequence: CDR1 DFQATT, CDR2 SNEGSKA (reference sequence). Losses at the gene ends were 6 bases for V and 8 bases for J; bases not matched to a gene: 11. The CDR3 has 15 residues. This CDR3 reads CSASPHRGRDSPLHF. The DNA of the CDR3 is TGCAGTGCAAGTCCCCACAGGGGGCGCGATTCACCCCTCCACTTT.

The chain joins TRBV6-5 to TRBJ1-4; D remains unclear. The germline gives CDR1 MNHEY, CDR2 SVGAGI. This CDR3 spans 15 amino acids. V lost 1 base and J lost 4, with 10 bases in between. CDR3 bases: TGTGCCAGCAGTTACTTAGGACTGAATAATGAAAAACTGTTTTTT. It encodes CASSYLGLNNEKLFF.

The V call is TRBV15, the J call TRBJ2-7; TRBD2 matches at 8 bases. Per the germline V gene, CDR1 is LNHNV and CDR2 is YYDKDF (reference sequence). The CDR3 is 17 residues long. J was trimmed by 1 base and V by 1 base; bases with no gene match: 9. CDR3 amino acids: CATSRGGVAGWSYEQYF. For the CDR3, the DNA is TGTGCCACCAGCAGAGGGGGGGTAGCGGGATGGTCCTACGAGCAGTACTTC.

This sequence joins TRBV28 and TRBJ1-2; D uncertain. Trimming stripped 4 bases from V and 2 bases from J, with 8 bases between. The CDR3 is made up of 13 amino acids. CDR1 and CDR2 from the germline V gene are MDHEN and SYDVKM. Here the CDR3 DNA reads TGTGCCAGCAGTTCGGACTTGAACTATGGCTACACCTTC. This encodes CASSSDLNYGYTF.

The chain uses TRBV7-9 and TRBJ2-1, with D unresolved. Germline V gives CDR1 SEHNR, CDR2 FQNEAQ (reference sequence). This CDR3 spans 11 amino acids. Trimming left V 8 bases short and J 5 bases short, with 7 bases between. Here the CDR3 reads CASVENNEQFF. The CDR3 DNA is TGTGCCAGCGTGGAGAACAATGAGCAGTTCTTC.

The CDR3 region is CASSPGQNQPQHF. The CDR3 nucleotides are TGTGCCAGCAGCCCGGGACAGAATCAGCCCCAGCATTTT. This chain links TRBV7-3 with TRBJ1-5; 7 nucleotides line up with TRBD1. The V gene end was trimmed by 5 bases and the J gene end by 4 bases; junction bases not matched to a gene: 2. This CDR3 comprises 13 residues. Germline-derived CDR1 and CDR2 are SGHTA and FQGTGA.

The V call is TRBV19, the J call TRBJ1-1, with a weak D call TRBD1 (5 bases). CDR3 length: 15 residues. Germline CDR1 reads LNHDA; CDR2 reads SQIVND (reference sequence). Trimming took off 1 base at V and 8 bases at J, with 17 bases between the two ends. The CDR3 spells CASSIAQKGLTEAFF. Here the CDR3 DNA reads TGTGCCAGTAGTATAGCCCAAAAGGGGCTCACCGAAGCTTTCTTT.

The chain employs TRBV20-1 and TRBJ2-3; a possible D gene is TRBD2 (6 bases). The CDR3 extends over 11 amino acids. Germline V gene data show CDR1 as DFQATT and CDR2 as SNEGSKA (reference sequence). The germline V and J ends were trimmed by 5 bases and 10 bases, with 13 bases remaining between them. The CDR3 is CSAPSSVAQYF. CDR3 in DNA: TGCAGTGCTCCCTCTAGCGTCGCGCAGTATTTT.

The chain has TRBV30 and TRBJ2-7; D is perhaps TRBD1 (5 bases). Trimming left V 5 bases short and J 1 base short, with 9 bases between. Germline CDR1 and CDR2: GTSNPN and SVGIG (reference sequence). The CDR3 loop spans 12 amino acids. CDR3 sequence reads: CAWGAGSYEQYF. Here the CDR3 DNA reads TGTGCCTGGGGGGCAGGGTCCTACGAGCAGTACTTC.